This is a list of T cell receptor beta chains from one sample in a study of blood T cells in healthy people across ages. Using its own MiXCR run on the 5' RACE reads, TCRdb lists one record per CDR3 protein. The sample contains over 300,000 distinct CDR3 sequences, about 49% of which appear only once. The sequencing input was blood. The receptor set was obtained from a man between 60 and 70 years old in good health. The CDR3 runs from the conserved cysteine through the conserved F or W. A D gene is named only where the DNA matches it firmly. Where a row states a size, it is once, few, many or the class of an expanded clone; other rows omit it.

TRBJ2-3 | TRBD1 | few | TRBV29-1 | CSVGETGLSTDTQYF | TGCAGCGTGGGAGAGACAGGGTTGAGCACAGATACGCAGTATTTT
TRBJ2-1 | TRBD2 | - | TRBV27 | CASSLFGSGGEYEQFF | TGTGCCAGCAGTTTATTCGGGTCGGGAGGGGAGTATGAGCAGTTCTTC
TRBJ1-4 | - | - | TRBV7-8 | CASSSDPHRAKGEKLFF | TGTGCCAGCAGCTCCGATCCGCACAGGGCAAAAGGGGAAAAACTGTTTTTT
TRBJ1-2 | - | - | TRBV30 | CAWSPGHPSGGYTF | TGTGCCTGGTCCCCGGGACATCCTTCAGGGGGCTACACCTTC
TRBJ2-5 | TRBD2 | - | TRBV28 | CASTASGMKRQETQYF | TGTGCCAGCACAGCTAGCGGGATGAAAAGACAAGAGACCCAGTACTTC
TRBJ1-5 | - | - | TRBV20-1 | CSASEPFGKPQHF | TGCAGTGCTAGCGAGCCCTTCGGCAAGCCCCAGCATTTT
TRBJ2-4 | TRBD1 | - | TRBV6-2/TRBV6-3 | CASSGQVAKNIQYF | TGTGCCAGCAGTGGACAGGTTGCCAAAAACATTCAGTACTTC
TRBJ2-1 | TRBD1 | - | TRBV10-2 | CASSESGTGGYNEQFF | TGCGCCAGCAGTGAGTCCGGGACAGGGGGCTACAATGAGCAGTTCTTC
TRBJ2-1 | TRBD2 | - | TRBV29-1 | CSVVKPGLADLRFNEQFF | TGCAGCGTTGTAAAACCGGGACTAGCGGACCTACGATTCAATGAGCAGTTCTTC
TRBJ2-3 | - | - | TRBV5-1 | CASSLDGGDTQYF | TGCGCCAGCAGCTTGGATGGGGGAGATACGCAGTATTTT
TRBJ1-2 | - | - | TRBV29-1 | CSVVLPNYGYTF | TGCAGCGTTGTTCTCCCAAACTATGGCTACACCTTC
TRBJ2-1 | - | few | TRBV19 | CASSTGRGDEQFF | TGTGCCAGTAGTACTGGACGAGGGGATGAGCAGTTCTTC
TRBJ2-7 | TRBD2 | - | TRBV20-1 | CIAARGSVARSVYEQYF | TGCATTGCCGCGCGGGGGAGCGTAGCCCGTTCCGTTTACGAGCAGTACTTC
TRBJ2-7 | TRBD1 | - | TRBV10-3 | CDRDRTSYEQYF | TGTGACCGGGACAGGACCTCCTACGAGCAGTACTTC
TRBJ2-3 | TRBD1 | - | TRBV6-2/TRBV6-3 | CASRATGGRNTQYF | TGTGCCAGCAGGGCGACAGGGGGTAGAAATACGCAGTATTTT
TRBJ2-3 | - | few | TRBV12-5 | CASGPSGSTDTQYF | TGTGCTAGTGGTCCCAGCGGAAGCACAGATACGCAGTATTTT
TRBJ1-2 | - | - | TRBV25-1 | CASSDTGSGYGYTF | TGTGCCAGCAGTGACACAGGGTCGGGCTATGGCTACACCTTC
TRBJ2-3 | - | - | TRBV20-1 | CSAREAADTQYF | TGCAGTGCCAGAGAGGCGGCAGATACGCAGTATTTT
TRBJ1-5 | - | few | TRBV27 | CASRVGDRVNQPQHF | TGTGCCAGCAGGGTGGGGGATCGGGTCAATCAGCCCCAGCATTTT
TRBJ2-5 | TRBD2 | - | TRBV7-3 | CASSPGTSPETQYF | TGCGCCAGCAGCCCCGGGACTAGCCCAGAGACCCAGTACTTC
TRBJ2-7 | - | - | TRBV20-1 | CSAGGAQDTQWDEQYF | TGCAGTGCTGGGGGGGCGCAAGACACCCAATGGGACGAGCAGTACTTC
TRBJ2-7 | - | - | TRBV24-1 | CATSDYNDLSEQYF | TGTGCCACCAGCGACTACAACGACTTGAGCGAGCAGTACTTC
TRBJ1-1 | - | - | TRBV7-2 | CASSPLGLNTEAFF | TGTGCCAGCAGCCCCCTTGGCTTGAACACTGAAGCTTTCTTT
TRBJ2-3 | - | - | TRBV21-1 | CASSKADAVLAGGRDTQYF | TGTGCCAGCAGCAAAGCGGACGCCGTACTAGCGGGGGGGCGGGATACGCAGTATTTT